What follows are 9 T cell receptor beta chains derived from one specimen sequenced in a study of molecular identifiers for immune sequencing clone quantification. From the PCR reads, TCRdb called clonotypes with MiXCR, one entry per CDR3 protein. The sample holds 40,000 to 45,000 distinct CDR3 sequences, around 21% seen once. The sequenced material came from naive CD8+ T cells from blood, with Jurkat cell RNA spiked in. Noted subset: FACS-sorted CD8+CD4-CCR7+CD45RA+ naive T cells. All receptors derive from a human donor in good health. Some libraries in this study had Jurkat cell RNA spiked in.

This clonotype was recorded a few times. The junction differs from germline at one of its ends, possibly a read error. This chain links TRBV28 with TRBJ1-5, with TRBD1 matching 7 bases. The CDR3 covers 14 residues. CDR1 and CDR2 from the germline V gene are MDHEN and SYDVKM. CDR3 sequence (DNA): TGTGCCAGCCTACAGGACAGGCCAAATCAGCTCCAGCATTTT. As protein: CASLQDRPNQLQHF.

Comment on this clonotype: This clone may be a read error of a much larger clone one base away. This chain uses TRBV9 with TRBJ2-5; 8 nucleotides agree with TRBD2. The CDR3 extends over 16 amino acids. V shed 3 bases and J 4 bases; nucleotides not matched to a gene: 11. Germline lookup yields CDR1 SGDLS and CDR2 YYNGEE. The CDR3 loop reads CASSEGLVGGRETQYF. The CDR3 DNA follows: TGTGCCAGCAGCGAGGGACTAGTGGGAGGACGAGAGACCCAGTACTTC.

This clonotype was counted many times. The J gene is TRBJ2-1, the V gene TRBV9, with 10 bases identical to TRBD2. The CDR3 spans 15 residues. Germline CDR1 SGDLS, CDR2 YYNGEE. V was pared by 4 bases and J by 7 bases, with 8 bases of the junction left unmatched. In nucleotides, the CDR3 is TGTGCCAGCAGCACACCAGCGGGGGGGGCGAATGAGCAGTTCTTC. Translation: CASSTPAGGANEQFF.

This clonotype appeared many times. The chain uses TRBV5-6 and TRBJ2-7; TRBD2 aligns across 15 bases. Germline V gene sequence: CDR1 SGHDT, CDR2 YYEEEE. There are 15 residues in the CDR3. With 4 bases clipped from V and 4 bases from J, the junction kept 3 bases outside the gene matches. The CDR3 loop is CASSLGLAGGYEQYF. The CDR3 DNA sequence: TGTGCCAGCAGCCTCGGACTAGCGGGAGGGTACGAGCAGTACTTC.

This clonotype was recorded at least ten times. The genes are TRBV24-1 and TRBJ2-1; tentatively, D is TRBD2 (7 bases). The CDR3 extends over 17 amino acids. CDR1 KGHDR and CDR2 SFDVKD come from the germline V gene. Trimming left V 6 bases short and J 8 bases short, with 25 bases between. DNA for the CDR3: TGTGCCACCAGTTCAAGGGGTGGGGGCGGGAGTCGGGATGAGCAGTTCTTC. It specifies CATSSRGGGGSRDEQFF.

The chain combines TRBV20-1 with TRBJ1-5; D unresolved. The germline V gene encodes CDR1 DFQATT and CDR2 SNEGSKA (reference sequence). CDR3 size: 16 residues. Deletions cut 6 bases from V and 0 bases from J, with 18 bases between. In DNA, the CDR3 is TGCAGTGCCCCCTCCCGAGGGCCTCATAGCAATCAGCCCCAGCATTTT. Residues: CSAPSRGPHSNQPQHF.

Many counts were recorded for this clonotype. CDR3 sequence: CASSQEWQGFDYGYTF. Written as DNA, the CDR3 is TGCGCCAGCAGCCAAGAGTGGCAGGGCTTTGACTATGGCTACACCTTC. The chain is built from TRBV4-3 and TRBJ1-2, with a possible D match to TRBD1 (5 bases). Germline V gives CDR1 LGHNA, CDR2 YSLEER. Trimming cost V 0 bases and J 3 bases, with 14 bases left between them. The CDR3 is 16 residues long.

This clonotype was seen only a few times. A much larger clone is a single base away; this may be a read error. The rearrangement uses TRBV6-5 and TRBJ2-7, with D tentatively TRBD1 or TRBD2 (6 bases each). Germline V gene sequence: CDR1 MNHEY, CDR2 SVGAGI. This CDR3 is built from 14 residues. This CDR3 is CASSDTGSGDEQHF. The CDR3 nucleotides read TGTGCCAGCAGTGACACAGGGTCGGGAGACGAGCAGCACTTC.

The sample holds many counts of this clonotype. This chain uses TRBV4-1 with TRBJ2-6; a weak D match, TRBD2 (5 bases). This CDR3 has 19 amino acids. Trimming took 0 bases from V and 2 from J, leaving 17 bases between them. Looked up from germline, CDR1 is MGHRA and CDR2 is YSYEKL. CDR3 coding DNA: TGCGCCAGCAGCCAAGATCGGCTCCCGGAGGTAACTGGGGCCAACGTCCTGACTTTC. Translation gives CASSQDRLPEVTGANVLTF.